This is a list of T cell receptor beta chains from one sample in a study of regulatory and conventional T cells in RAG deficiency. The assay was immunoSEQ multiplex PCR, and TCRdb's table has in-frame clones only and misses some. The sample holds roughly 28,000 clones, 75% to 95% seen once. These same records also appear under a second study, on regulatory T cells.

The sample consisted of Tregs sorted from blood. Source of these receptors: a human donor in good health. The CDR3 runs from the conserved cysteine through the conserved F or W. The D gene is left open where the match is weak.

j_call v_call d_call cdr3_nt cdr3_aa
TRBJ2-3 TRBV11-3 NA TGTGCCAGCAGCCACTATCTGCTTGGGAGACAGGCATTT CASSHYLLGRQAF
TRBJ1-2 TRBV5-1 TRBD1 TGCGCCAGCAGCGTGGGACAGACCAACTATGGCTACACCTTC CASSVGQTNYGYTF
TRBJ2-1 TRBV27 NA TGTGCCAGCAGTTTATTCGCTGGTGGGGGGGAGCAGTTCTTC CASSLFAGGGEQFF
TRBJ2-1 TRBV28 NA TGTGCCAGCAGTCCCTTTGGGGCAGGAGATAATGAGCAGTTCTTC CASSPFGAGDNEQFF
TRBJ1-1 TRBV5-6 NA TGTGCCAGCAGCCCCGCCCTGAACACTGAAGCTTTCTTT CASSPALNTEAFF
TRBJ2-3 TRBV5-1 NA TGCGCCAGCAGCTGGGGGGCCTCGGGTGGTGCAGATACGCAGTATTTT CASSWGASGGADTQYF
TRBJ1-4 TRBV6-6 NA TGTGCCAGCAGTGGGGGCGGGAAAAAACTGTTTTTT CASSGGGKKLFF
TRBJ2-2 TRBV2 TRBD2 TGTGCCAGCAGCTCCTCATCGACTAGCGGGGTCCGGAACACCGGGGAGCTGTTTTTT CASSSSSTSGVRNTGELFF
TRBJ2-7 TRBV28 NA TGTGCCAGCGAACGACGGGGGTATGACCACGAGCAGTACTTC CASERRGYDHEQYF
TRBJ1-1 TRBV5-1 NA TGCGCCAGCAGCTTAACGACAAGCTCAAGACCTAACACTGAAGCTTTCTTT CASSLTTSSRPNTEAFF
TRBJ2-5 TRBV5-1 NA TGCGCCAGCAGCTTGGGGGGGACACCCCAAGAGACCCAGTACTTC CASSLGGTPQETQYF
TRBJ2-5 TRBV5-4 TRBD2 TGTGCCAGCAGCTGGGGGACTACCCAAGAGACCCAGTACTTC CASSWGTTQETQYF
TRBJ1-4 TRBV4-1 TRBD1 TGCGCCAGCAGCCAAGGGGGACAGGGGAATGAAAAACTGTTTTTT CASSQGGQGNEKLFF
TRBJ1-5 TRBV6-6 TRBD1 TGTGCCAGCAGACCGGGACAGGGCGGCAATCAGCCCCAGCATTTT CASRPGQGGNQPQHF
TRBJ1-1 TRBV11-2 TRBD1 TGTGCCAGCAGCTTCGACAGGGGGCGAGCTTTCTTT CASSFDRGRAFF
TRBJ2-5 TRBV5-1 TRBD2 TGCGCCAGCAGTTACACCGGACTAGCAGGAGAGACCCAGTACTTC CASSYTGLAGETQYF
TRBJ2-3 TRBV7-2 NA TGTGCCAGCAGCTTAGGTGTGGGACCAGATACGCAGTATTTT CASSLGVGPDTQYF
TRBJ2-5 TRBV7-3 NA TGTGCCAGCAGCTCCGGGACGGGAATTCAAGAGACCCAGTACTTC CASSSGTGIQETQYF